This T cell receptor (beta chain) was sequenced during a study of shared clonotypes between healthy human individuals. Study overall: Researchers drew samples from two women and three men aged 18 to 49. Overall study results and limits: In general, naive subsets displayed greater estimated richness than memory subsets did.

V shed 2 bases and J shed 6 bases, with 8 bases lying between them. Germline V lookup: CDR1 MNHEY, CDR2 SMNVEV (reference sequence). This CDR3 contains 12 residues. CD8 cells classed as naive were CD45RO-negative and positively selected for CCR7, excluding terminally differentiated effector memory CD45RA+ cells. Every subset had its genomic DNA shared out evenly among several immunoSEQ plates. Libraries were prepared by immunoSEQ multiplex PCR; TCRdb keeps only in-frame clonotypes and omits some of them. The data show about 550,000 clones, 95% to 96% seen once. As concerns this clone: Its antigen is unknown.

The source is a young woman in good health. The chain uses TRBV27 and TRBJ2-7; D gene unclear. The sequencing sample was made of naive CD8+ T cells sorted from blood. This chain's CDR3 is CASSLSPGEQYF. DNA for the CDR3: TGTGCCAGCAGTTTAAGTCCTGGCGAGCAGTACTTC.